The source of this TCR beta chain is a study of T cells in Graves' hyperthyroidism and ophthalmopathy. This clonotype was seen at least ten times. The CDR3 runs 16 residues. The germline V gene has CDR1 SGHAT and CDR2 FQNNGV. The V segment lost 1 base and the J segment 3 bases; nucleotides outside the gene matches: 2. Stable disease denoted Graves' hyperthyroidism without ophthalmopathy progression within 18 months. Orbital computed tomography and thyroid ultrasound, together with serum TRAb and thyroxine and clinical symptoms, were used for diagnoses. Fresh peripheral blood, approximately 10 ml, was the source of the PBMCs. Amplification of TCR beta CDR3 regions was performed using RNA transcripts as template. The HTBI set primed first-round TCR CDR3 RT-PCR. Each CDR3 protein gets one entry after TCRdb re-called the multiplex PCR reads with MiXCR. The data hold about 380,000 distinct CDR3 sequences, with about 14% observed a single time.

Sequenced sample: blood. The clonotype was recovered from a woman aged 55-69 years with Graves' hyperthyroidism. The chain combines TRBV11-2 with TRBJ2-3, with TRBD2 identical over 12 bases. CDR3 DNA sequence: TGTGCCAGCAGCTTAGGAGGGACTAGCGGGACAGATACGCAGTATTTT. Protein sequence: CASSLGGTSGTDTQYF.